Here is one T cell receptor (beta chain) with its context. The Seattle site enrolled patients during active infection and followed them longitudinally. Trimming at V came to 4 bases and at J to 9 bases, leaving 15 bases not matched to a gene. This CDR3 is built from 17 residues. Per germline, CDR1 LGHNA and CDR2 YNFKEQ. Source study methods: Using reference gene primer amplification, nucleated cell counts were estimated. Assay: immunoSEQ multiplex PCR; the TCRdb copy retains only in-frame clones and omits some. For V, J and clone size, that table is used; D and trimming come from the DNA. The sample consists of about 73,000 clones, more than 70% of them appearing once. The sample is drawn from a study of blood T cell repertoires in COVID-19. Study information: From the United States, Italy and Spain came samples of acute and convalescent COVID-19. T cells, B-cell-depleted T cells, or PBMCs supplied cDNA or gDNA.

The sequencing sample was made of peripheral blood. This clonotype was obtained from a man between 65 and 85 years old with COVID-19, enrolled during active disease. The gene calls are TRBV4-2 and TRBJ2-1; 10 bases map to TRBD2. As DNA, the CDR3 is TGTGCCAGCAGCCCCGCAGTTGGAGCGGGAGGGCCCGTTGAGCAGTTCTTC. Encoded protein: CASSPAVGAGGPVEQFF.